This TCR beta chain was sequenced in a study of shared clonotypes between healthy human individuals. Overall study: CD8 memory received one plate per donor, CD8 naive two, CD4 memory three and CD4 naive three.

Regarding this clone: The antigen remains unidentified. The sample contains more than one DNA sequence encoding this CDR3.

General study points: The study's rarefaction showed incomplete sorted-subset sequencing despite large depth.

Some clones are missing from TCRdb's copy, which holds only in-frame ones; the method was immunoSEQ multiplex PCR. The repertoire holds 1.4 million or so clones, with 97% to 99% as singletons. The sequence derives from a man under 40 in good health. Material for sequencing was naive CD4+ T cells sorted from blood. Specified subset: CD45RA+ positively selected.

This CDR3 reads CASSGQGGEKLFF. The CDR3 DNA reads TGTGCCAGCAGTGGCCAGGGTGGCGAAAAACTGTTTTTT. The chain carries TRBV2 and TRBJ1-4, with D tentatively TRBD1 (5 bases). This CDR3 has 13 residues. CDR1 and CDR2 (germline): SNHLY, FYNNEI. V was pared by 4 bases and J by 8 bases, with 11 bases between.